These 12 T cell receptor beta chains share one sample of origin, sequenced in a study of T cell clonality in common variable immunodeficiency. Produced via immunoSEQ multiplex PCR; TCRdb's table is partial and in-frame only. This sample carries tens of thousands of clones, none of them present only once. Sequenced: peripheral blood mononuclear cells. The origin of the receptors is a person aged 18 to 75 in good health.

This clone was seen a few times. The CDR3 goes on 3 residues after the read ends, and that part is filled in from the germline J gene. The chain has TRBV2 and TRBJ1-2; D may be TRBD1 (5 bases). This CDR3 is built from 15 residues. Germline V CDR1 and CDR2: SNHLY, FYNNEI. The CDR3 protein is CASSEALGQLGGYTF. Partial CDR3 DNA: TGTGCCAGCAGTGAAGCGCTGGGGCAGCTGGGGGGC.

This clone has ten or more counts. The DNA ends 3 residues before the CDR3 does, and the rest of the CDR3 is filled in from the germline J gene. This chain connects TRBV4-1 to TRBJ2-7; no clear D. The V gene lost 6 bases and the J gene lost 2 bases, with 26 bases spanning the gap. Germline lookup yields CDR1 MGHRA and CDR2 YSYEKL. The CDR3 contains 18 residues. The CDR3 sequence is CASSIEASFSSHPYEQYF. CDR3 DNA (partial): TGCGCCAGCAGTATTGAGGCTTCATTCTCGTCGCATCCCTACGAG.

In its sample, this clone was seen many times. Read data end 3 residues before the CDR3 end; the end is taken from the germline J gene. V is TRBV9 and J is TRBJ1-2; D remains ambiguous. This CDR3 region has 16 residues. Germline V gene lookup returns CDR1 SGDLS and CDR2 YYNGEE. The V gene lost 4 bases and the J gene lost 4 bases, with 20 bases spanning the gap. The CDR3 bases that were read are TGTGCCAGCAGCACCCGTAGCGGACGGGTGGGCTATGGC. This translates into CASSTRSGRVGYG. The full CDR3 reads CASSTRSGRVGYGYTF.

There are many counts of this clone. The sequenced fragment ends 3 residues before the CDR3 boundary, so the rest is inferred from the germline J gene. The genes are TRBV19 and TRBJ2-7; the D gene could be TRBD1 or TRBD2 (5 bases each). Trimming left V 2 bases short and J 3 bases short, with 11 bases between. This CDR3 has 14 amino acids. Germline-derived CDR1 and CDR2 are LNHDA and SQIVND (reference sequence). The CDR3 loop reads CASSIPGSSYEQYF. Partial CDR3 DNA: TGTGCCAGTAGTATACCAGGGAGTAGCTACGAG.

In its sample, this clone was seen many times. Read coverage stops 3 residues before the CDR3 terminus; the germline J gene supplies the remainder. The chain joins TRBV6-2 or TRBV6-3 to TRBJ1-1; 8 bases align to TRBD1. This CDR3 spans 17 amino acids. V was clipped by 2 bases and J by 7 bases; unmatched bases: 15. CDR1 MNHEY and CDR2 SVGEGT come from the germline V gene. The part of the CDR3 DNA that was read is TGTGCCAGCAGTTACGTAGAATCCGCAGGGGGCGACAATGAA. It yields the protein CASSYVESAGGDNE. The full CDR3 protein is CASSYVESAGGDNEAFF.

This clone was recorded at least ten times. Other nucleotide sequences in the sample specify the same CDR3. The CDR3 loop reads CASSPGADTQYF. The part of the CDR3 DNA that was read is TGTGCCAGCAGCCCAGGGGCAGATACG. The rearrangement uses TRBV7-3 and TRBJ2-3; weak D call: TRBD1 (6 bases). The read ends 3 residues shy of where the CDR3 ends; the end is completed using the germline J gene. V lost 5 bases and J 4 bases, leaving 7 bases between the germline ends. Germline-derived CDR1 and CDR2 are SGHTA and FQGTGA. The length of the CDR3 is 12 residues.

This clone was found many times. The sequenced fragment ends 3 residues before the CDR3 boundary, so the rest is inferred from the germline J gene. The chain recombines TRBV28 with TRBJ2-3; 8 nucleotides align to TRBD2. The length of the CDR3 is 16 residues. Per the germline V gene, CDR1 is MDHEN and CDR2 is SYDVKM. V dropped 3 bases and J dropped 3; count of bases not matched to a gene: 8. CDR3 DNA, as far as it was read: TGTGCCAGCAGTTTGTTAACTAGCGGAGATACAGATACG. Its translation: CASSLLTSGDTDT. The complete CDR3 sequence is CASSLLTSGDTDTQYF.

This clone was detected ten times or more. Read data end 3 residues before the CDR3 end; the end is taken from the germline J gene. The chain carries TRBV28 and TRBJ1-2, with D possibly matching TRBD1 (5 bases). Germline V gene sequence: CDR1 MDHEN, CDR2 SYDVKM. Between the trimmed V and J ends, which lost 2 bases and 6 bases, there was a span of 16 bases. This CDR3 comprises 15 residues. The CDR3 here is CASSLMTVGVNGYTF. The sequenced CDR3 bases are TGTGCCAGCAGTTTAATGACAGTAGGAGTGAATGGC.

There are many counts of this clone. The DNA ends 3 residues before the CDR3 does, and the rest of the CDR3 is filled in from the germline J gene. The J gene is TRBJ2-1, the V gene TRBV4-1, with a tentative D call TRBD2 (6 bases). The germline V and J ends were trimmed by 2 bases and 6 bases, with 23 bases remaining between them. Per the germline V gene, CDR1 is MGHRA and CDR2 is YSYEKL. This CDR3 is 18 amino acids long. CDR3 bases read: TGCGCCAGCAGCCAACCTTTATTGGTGGCTAGCGCGGTCAATGAG. Translating gives CASSQPLLVASAVNE. The whole CDR3 sequence is CASSQPLLVASAVNEQFF.

This clone was detected many times. Read data end 3 residues before the CDR3 end; the end is taken from the germline J gene. V and J are TRBV4-1 and TRBJ2-1; TRBD2 might be the D (5 bases). Germline V CDR1 and CDR2: MGHRA, YSYEKL. The CDR3 is 15 amino acids. Trimming cost V 2 bases and J 6 bases, with 14 bases left between them. Here the CDR3 reads CASSQPIGVINEQFF. CDR3 bases read: TGCGCCAGCAGCCAACCAATCGGGGTCATCAATGAG.

This clone has ten or more counts. At one end, the junction sequence differs from germline, possibly due to a read error. Read sequence stops 3 residues before the CDR3 end, and the germline J gene provides the missing end. V and J are TRBV4-2 and TRBJ2-3; 10 bases match TRBD1. Germline lookup yields CDR1 LGHNA and CDR2 YNFKEQ. The CDR3 is made up of 17 amino acids. Partial CDR3 DNA: TGCGCCAGCAGCCCCCAAATGACAGGGGGCGTCGGGGATACG. This gives the protein CASSPQMTGGVGDT. The complete CDR3 sequence is CASSPQMTGGVGDTQYF.

This clone was seen ten or more times. The sequenced fragment ends 3 residues before the CDR3 boundary, so the rest is inferred from the germline J gene. The V call is TRBV5-1, the J call TRBJ2-3, with D maybe TRBD2 (5 bases). V dropped 4 bases and J dropped 4 bases, with 16 bases sitting between them. This CDR3 region has 15 residues. Germline values: CDR1 SGHRS, CDR2 YFSETQ. The CDR3 bases that were read are TGCGCCAGCAGCAGAGACTATCTAATCGCAGATACG. As protein: CASSRDYLIADT. The whole CDR3 protein reads CASSRDYLIADTQYF. Drawing the rest from reference TRBV5-1 and TRBJ2-3, the complete variable domain is KAGVTQTPRYLIKTRGQQVTLSCSPISGHRSVSWYQQTPGQGLQFLFEYFSETQRNKGNFPGRFSGRQFSNSRSEMNVSTLELGDSALYLCASSRDYLIADTQYFGPGTRLTVL.